This T cell receptor beta chain was sequenced for a study of blood T cell repertoires in COVID-19. Study details: There were acute and convalescent COVID-19 samples, and they came from the United States, Italy and Spain. Sources were T cells, B-cell-depleted T cells, or PBMCs; the material itself was cDNA or gDNA.

A word on this clone: Other DNA variants within this sample encode the same CDR3.

In the original processing: The authors estimated nucleated cell counts from reference gene primer amplification. Some clones are missing from TCRdb's copy, which holds only in-frame ones; the method was immunoSEQ multiplex PCR. Clonal size and the V and J genes are those of that table, whereas D and trimming came from the DNA. The repertoire consists of 150,000 to 200,000 clones, with 70% to 85% occurring once and the leading ten covering 9.8%. The CDR3 consists of 15 residues. V gave up 2 bases and J gave up 4 bases; unmatched junction bases: 1. Germline values: CDR1 SGDLS, CDR2 YYNGEE. The V and J genes are TRBV9 and TRBJ2-2; 11 nucleotides match TRBD2. The material sequenced was peripheral blood. This TCR was recovered from a woman of 80 years or more with acute or convalescent COVID-19. CDR3 nucleotide sequence: TGTGCCAGCAGCGTCGGGACTAGCGGCACCGGGGAGCTGTTTTTT. This codes for CASSVGTSGTGELFF.